This entry lists 15 T cell receptor beta chains sequenced from one sample in a study of blood T cell repertoires in COVID-19. Assay: immunoSEQ multiplex PCR; the TCRdb copy retains only in-frame clones and omits some. The table shows approximately 67,000 clones, with 75% to 90% occurring only once. Sequencing was done on a sample of peripheral blood. These receptors were taken from a man aged 50 to 59 with active COVID-19.

This clone occurred once. The chain couples TRBV27 to TRBJ2-2, with 8 bases that match TRBD1. The trim removed 6 bases at V and 5 bases at J, leaving 11 bases unmatched. This CDR3 has 16 residues. Germline V gene data show CDR1 as MNHEY and CDR2 as SMNVEV (reference sequence). CDR3 in amino acids: CASRKSGGAPTGELFF. In DNA form, the CDR3 reads TGTGCCAGCAGGAAATCAGGGGGCGCCCCGACCGGGGAGCTGTTTTTT.

This chain links TRBV30 with TRBJ2-1; D uncertain. This CDR3 has 15 amino acids. Germline CDR1 GTSNPN, CDR2 SVGIG (reference sequence). V lost 0 bases, J lost 3 bases, and 12 bases lay in between. The CDR3 protein is CAWSVLLSFYNEQFF. CDR3 bases: TGTGCCTGGAGTGTACTTCTATCCTTCTACAATGAGCAGTTCTTC.

The genes are TRBV28 and TRBJ2-1; D perhaps matches TRBD2 (6 bases). The CDR3 runs to 15 residues. Germline loops: CDR1 MDHEN, CDR2 SYDVKM. Trimming took 6 bases from V and 6 from J, leaving 18 bases between them. CDR3 amino acids: CASRIIGRSGNEQFF. Written as DNA, the CDR3 is TGTGCCAGCAGGATCATCGGGAGAAGCGGCAATGAGCAGTTCTTC.

This sequence joins TRBV15 and TRBJ2-7, with D maybe TRBD2 (7 bases). V was clipped by 0 bases and J by 3 bases, with 12 bases between them. The germline V gene encodes CDR1 LNHNV and CDR2 YYDKDF (reference sequence). The CDR3 consists of 15 residues. The CDR3 DNA sequence: TGTGCCACCAGCAGAGATGGAGGGGGGGACTACGAGCAGTACTTC. Translation gives CATSRDGGGDYEQYF.

In its sample, this clone was seen a few times. J is TRBJ2-3 and V is TRBV11-2; perhaps TRBD2 as D (7 bases). This CDR3 has 17 residues. Trimming left V 3 bases short and J 6 bases short, with 22 bases between. Germline CDR1 is SGHAT and CDR2 is FQNNGV. The CDR3 DNA follows: TGTGCCAGCAGCTTTATGTATTCGGGGGGCAGCCCCGATACGCAGTATTTT. As protein: CASSFMYSGGSPDTQYF.

About this clone itself: Mismatch with germline at one junction end may stem from a read error. V gene TRBV28 combines with J gene TRBJ2-7; TRBD2 matches at 13 bases. The CDR3 length is 13 residues. In germline, CDR1 is MDHEN, CDR2 SYDVKM. This CDR3 is CASTGGLAGFWNF. CDR3 sequence (DNA): TGTGCCAGCACCGGGGGACTAGCGGGATTTTGGAACTTC.

In this sample, this clone turned up a few times. The genes are TRBV28 and TRBJ2-7; maybe TRBD2 (6 bases). CDR1 is MDHEN and CDR2 is SYDVKM in the germline V gene. The V end was cut by 10 bases, the J end by 6 bases, with 19 bases between. The CDR3 is made up of 13 amino acids. The CDR3 coding sequence is TGTGCCACTTTATCGGTGGGAGGCGGCGAGCAGTACTTC. Residues: CATLSVGGGEQYF.

The V and J genes are TRBV28 and TRBJ1-5; 9 bases agree with TRBD1. V trimming: 6 bases; J trimming: 1 base; junction bases outside the gene matches: 7. Germline CDR1 and CDR2: MDHEN and SYDVKM. This CDR3 is 16 amino acids long. The CDR3 loop is CASSSETGGSNQPQHF. The CDR3 coding sequence is TGTGCCAGCAGCAGTGAGACAGGGGGGAGCAATCAGCCCCAGCATTTT.

The count of this clone is one. This chain uses TRBV27 with TRBJ2-3; 8 nucleotides line up with TRBD2. Germline V gene lookup returns CDR1 MNHEY and CDR2 SMNVEV (reference sequence). The trim removed 5 bases at V and 2 bases at J, leaving 12 bases unmatched. The CDR3 has 17 residues. CDR3 protein: CASSPDLGSGNTDTQYF. CDR3 DNA sequence: TGTGCCAGCAGTCCTGATTTAGGTAGCGGGAACACAGATACGCAGTATTTT.

This clone appeared a few times. The J gene is TRBJ1-3, the V gene TRBV7-2; a possible D gene is TRBD1 (6 bases). The CDR3 is 14 residues long. Trimming stripped 5 bases from V and 0 bases from J, with 8 bases between. Germline V gives CDR1 SGHTA, CDR2 FQGNSA. The CDR3 spells CASSRTVSGNTIYF. For the CDR3, the DNA is TGTGCCAGCAGCCGGACAGTCTCTGGAAACACCATATATTTT.

V gene TRBV5-5 combines with J gene TRBJ1-5, with D perhaps TRBD1 (5 bases). CDR1 SGHKS and CDR2 YYEKEE come from the germline V gene (reference sequence). The CDR3 runs 15 residues. Deletions cut 4 bases from V and 0 bases from J, with 11 bases between. The CDR3 sequence: CASSPDTYSNQPQHF. CDR3 bases: TGTGCCAGCAGCCCGGACACCTATAGCAATCAGCCCCAGCATTTT.

As DNA, the CDR3 is TGTGCCACAAGGCCAGGGGGTCAGGGCGCTGAAGCTTTCTTT. It encodes CATRPGGQGAEAFF. The chain recombines TRBV2 with TRBJ1-1; TRBD1 matches at 7 bases. V was clipped by 10 bases and J by 6 bases; unmatched bases: 14. CDR1 is SNHLY and CDR2 is FYNNEI in the germline V gene. The CDR3 totals 14 residues.

The chain uses TRBV6-5 and TRBJ1-1; D gene ambiguous. Trimming cost V 0 bases and J 3 bases, with 14 bases left between them. CDR1 MNHEY and CDR2 SVGAGI come from the germline V gene. The CDR3 contains 16 residues. DNA for the CDR3: TGTGCCAGCAGTTACTCAAGGCATATGAGGGACACTGAAGCTTTCTTT. Amino acid sequence: CASSYSRHMRDTEAFF.

V and J are TRBV28 and TRBJ2-7, with D maybe TRBD2 (5 bases). Trimming cost V 8 bases and J 2 bases, with 13 bases left between them. Germline V gene lookup returns CDR1 MDHEN and CDR2 SYDVKM. CDR3 length equals 13 residues. CDR3 nucleotide sequence: TGTGCCAGCGCGACGAGGGTGCCCTACGAGCAGTACTTC. Translation: CASATRVPYEQYF. The full variable domain, with the rest looked up from reference TRBV28 and TRBJ2-7, is DVKVTQSSRYLVKRTGEKVFLECVQDMDHENMFWYRQDPGLGLRLIYFSYDVKMKEKGDIPEGYSVSREKKERFSLILESASTNQTSMYLCASATRVPYEQYFGPGTRLTVT.

The table lists this clone with a few counts. The J gene is TRBJ2-2, the V gene TRBV4-3, with 10 positions matching TRBD1. The J segment lost 7 bases and the V segment lost 4 bases, leaving 12 bases of the junction unmatched. Germline V gene lookup returns CDR1 LGHNA and CDR2 YSLEER. The CDR3 contains 17 residues. CDR3 residues: CASSRGGDRGYGGELFF. In nucleotides, the CDR3 is TGCGCCAGCAGCCGAGGGGGGGACAGGGGATACGGCGGGGAGCTGTTTTTT.